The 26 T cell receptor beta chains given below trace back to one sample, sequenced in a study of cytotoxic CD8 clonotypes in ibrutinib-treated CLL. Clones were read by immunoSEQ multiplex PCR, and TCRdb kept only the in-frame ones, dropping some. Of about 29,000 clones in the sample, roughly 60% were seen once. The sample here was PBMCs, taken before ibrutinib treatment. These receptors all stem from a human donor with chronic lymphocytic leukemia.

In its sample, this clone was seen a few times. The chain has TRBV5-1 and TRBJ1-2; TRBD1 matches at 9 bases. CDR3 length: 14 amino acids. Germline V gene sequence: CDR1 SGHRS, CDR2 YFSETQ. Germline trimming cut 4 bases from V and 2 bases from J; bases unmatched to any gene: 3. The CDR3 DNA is TGCGCCAGCAGCGCAGGACAGGGGAACTATGGCTACACCTTC. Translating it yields CASSAGQGNYGYTF. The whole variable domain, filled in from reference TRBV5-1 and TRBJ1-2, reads KAGVTQTPRYLIKTRGQQVTLSCSPISGHRSVSWYQQTPGQGLQFLFEYFSETQRNKGNFPGRFSGRQFSNSRSEMNVSTLELGDSALYLCASSAGQGNYGYTFGSGTRLTVV.

This CDR3 is CASSEVQSRAEAFF. The CDR3 DNA is TGTGCCAGCAGTGAAGTTCAGTCGAGGGCTGAAGCTTTCTTT. This rearrangement joins TRBV6-1 to TRBJ1-1, with D unresolved. The germline V and J ends were trimmed by 1 base and 6 bases, with 12 bases remaining between them. Germline V gives CDR1 MNHNS, CDR2 SASEGT. The CDR3 totals 14 residues.

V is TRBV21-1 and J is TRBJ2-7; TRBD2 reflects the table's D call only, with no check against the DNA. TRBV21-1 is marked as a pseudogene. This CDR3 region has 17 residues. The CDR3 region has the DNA TGTGCCAGCAGCAAAGCGCTTTCGAGCGGGGGCTCCTACGAGCAGTACTTC. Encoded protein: CASSKALSSGGSYEQYF.

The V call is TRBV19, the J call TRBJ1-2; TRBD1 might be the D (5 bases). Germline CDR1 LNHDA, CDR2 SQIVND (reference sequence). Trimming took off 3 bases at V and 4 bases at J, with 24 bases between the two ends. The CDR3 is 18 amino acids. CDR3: CASSIELGQGGSSYGYTF. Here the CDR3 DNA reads TGTGCCAGTAGTATTGAATTGGGCCAGGGAGGATCGTCCTATGGCTACACCTTC.

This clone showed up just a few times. The CDR3 region is CASSRTGMYGYTF. CDR3 coding DNA: TGTGCCAGCAGCAGAACCGGGATGTATGGCTACACCTTC. The rearrangement links TRBV6-6 to TRBJ1-2; no clear D gene. Trimming removed 6 bases from V and 5 bases from J, with 13 bases in between. Germline lookup yields CDR1 MNHNY and CDR2 SVGAGI (reference sequence). CDR3 length: 13 amino acids.

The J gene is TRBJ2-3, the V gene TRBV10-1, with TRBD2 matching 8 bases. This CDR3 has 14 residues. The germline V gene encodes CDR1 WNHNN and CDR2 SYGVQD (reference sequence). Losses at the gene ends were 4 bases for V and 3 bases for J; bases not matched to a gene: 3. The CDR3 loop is CASSAGRVTDTQYF. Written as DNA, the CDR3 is TGCGCCAGCAGTGCCGGGAGGGTTACAGATACGCAGTATTTT.

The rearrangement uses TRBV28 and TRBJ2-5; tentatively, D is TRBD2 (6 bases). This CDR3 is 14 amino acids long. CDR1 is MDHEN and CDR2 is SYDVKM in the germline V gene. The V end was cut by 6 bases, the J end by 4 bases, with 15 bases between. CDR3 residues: CASSPRGIAETQYF. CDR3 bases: TGTGCCAGCAGCCCCCGGGGGATCGCAGAGACCCAGTACTTC.

The CDR3 is CASSVRAHTGELFF. As DNA, the CDR3 is TGTGCCAGCAGTGTCCGCGCACACACCGGGGAGCTGTTTTTT. This chain connects TRBV25-1 to TRBJ2-2, with no clear D. The CDR3 contains 14 residues. With 4 bases removed from V and 3 bases from J, the gap between germline ends came to 9 bases. Germline V CDR1 and CDR2: MGHDK, SYGVNS. The full variable domain, its missing parts supplied by reference TRBV25-1 and TRBJ2-2, is EADIYQTPRYLVIGTGKKITLECSQTMGHDKMYWYQQDPGMELHLIHYSYGVNSTEKGDLSSESTVSRIRTEHFPLTLESARPSHTSQYLCASSVRAHTGELFFGEGSRLTVL.

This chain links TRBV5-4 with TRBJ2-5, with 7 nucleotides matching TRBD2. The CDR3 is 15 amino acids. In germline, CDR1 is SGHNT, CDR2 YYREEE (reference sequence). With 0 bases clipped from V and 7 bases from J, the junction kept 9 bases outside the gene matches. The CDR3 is CASSLAEEGRGTQYF. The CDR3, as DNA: TGTGCCAGCAGCTTGGCCGAAGAGGGGAGGGGGACCCAGTACTTC. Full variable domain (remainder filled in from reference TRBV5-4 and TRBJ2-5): ETGVTQSPTHLIKTRGQQVTLRCSSQSGHNTVSWYQQALGQGPQFIFQYYREEENGRGNFPPRFSGLQFPNYSSELNVNALELDDSALYLCASSLAEEGRGTQYFGPGTRLLVL.

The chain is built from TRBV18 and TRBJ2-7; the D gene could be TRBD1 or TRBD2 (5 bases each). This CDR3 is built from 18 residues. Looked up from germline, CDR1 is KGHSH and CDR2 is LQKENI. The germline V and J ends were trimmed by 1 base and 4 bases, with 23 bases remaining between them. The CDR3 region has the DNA TGTGCCAGCTCACCACGGACAATAGAGAGGGGAGTCGGATACGAGCAGTACTTC. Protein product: CASSPRTIERGVGYEQYF.

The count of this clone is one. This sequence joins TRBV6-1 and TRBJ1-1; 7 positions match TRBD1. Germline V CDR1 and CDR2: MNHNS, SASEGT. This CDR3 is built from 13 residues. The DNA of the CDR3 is TGTGCTCCGAGCGCAACAGGGGACCCTGAAGCTTTCTTT. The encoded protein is CAPSATGDPEAFF.

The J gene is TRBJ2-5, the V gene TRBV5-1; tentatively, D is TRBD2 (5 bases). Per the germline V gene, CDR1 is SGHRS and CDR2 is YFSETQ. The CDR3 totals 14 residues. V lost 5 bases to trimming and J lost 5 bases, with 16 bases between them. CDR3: CASREGGATETQYF. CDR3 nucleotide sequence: TGCGCCAGCAGAGAGGGTGGCGCGACGGAGACCCAGTACTTC.

The CDR3 DNA sequence: TGTGCCAGCAGCCCCCAGGAGGGATTCTTGATTGAGCAGTTCTTC. Amino acid sequence: CASSPQEGFLIEQFF. The V call is TRBV5-4, the J call TRBJ2-1, with a tentative D call TRBD2 (6 bases). Trimming took off 4 bases at V and 9 bases at J, with 20 bases between the two ends. Germline assignment: CDR1 SGHNT and CDR2 YYREEE (reference sequence). CDR3 size: 15 residues.

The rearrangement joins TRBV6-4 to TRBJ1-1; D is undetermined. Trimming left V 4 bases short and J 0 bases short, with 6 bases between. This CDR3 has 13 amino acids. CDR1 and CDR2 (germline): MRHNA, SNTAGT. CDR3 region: CASSAQVNTEAFF. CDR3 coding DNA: TGTGCCAGCAGTGCCCAGGTGAACACTGAAGCTTTCTTT.

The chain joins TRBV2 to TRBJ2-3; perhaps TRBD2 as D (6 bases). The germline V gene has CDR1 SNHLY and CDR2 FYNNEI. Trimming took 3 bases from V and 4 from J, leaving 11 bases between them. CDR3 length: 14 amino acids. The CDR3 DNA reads TGTGCCAGCAGTGAGGTGGGGGGAGCAGATACGCAGTATTTT. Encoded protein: CASSEVGGADTQYF.

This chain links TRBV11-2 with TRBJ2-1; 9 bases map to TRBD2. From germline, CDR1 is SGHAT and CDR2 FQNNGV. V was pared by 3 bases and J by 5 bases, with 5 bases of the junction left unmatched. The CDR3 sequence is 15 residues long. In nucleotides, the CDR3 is TGTGCCAGCAGCTTTTTAGCGGGGGTAGACAATGAGCAGTTCTTC. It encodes CASSFLAGVDNEQFF.

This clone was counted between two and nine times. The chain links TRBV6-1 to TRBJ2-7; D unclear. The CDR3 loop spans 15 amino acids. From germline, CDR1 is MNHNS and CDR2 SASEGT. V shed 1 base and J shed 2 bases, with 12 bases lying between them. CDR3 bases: TGTGCCAGCAGTGAAGAGGTAACCCCTCCCTACGAGCAGTACTTC. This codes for CASSEEVTPPYEQYF.

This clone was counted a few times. The CDR3 spells CASSPTLYEQYF. The CDR3 DNA reads as TGTGCCAGCTCACCTACCCTCTACGAGCAGTACTTC. The V gene is TRBV18, the J gene TRBJ2-7; no clear D. The germline V gene has CDR1 KGHSH and CDR2 LQKENI. The CDR3 contains 12 residues. V was pared by 3 bases and J by 3 bases, with 6 bases between.

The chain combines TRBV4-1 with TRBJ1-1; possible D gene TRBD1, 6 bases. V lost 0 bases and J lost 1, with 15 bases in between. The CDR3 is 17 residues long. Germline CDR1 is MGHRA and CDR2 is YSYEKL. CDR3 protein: CASSQELGGLGNTEAFF. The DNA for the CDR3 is TGCGCCAGCAGCCAAGAGTTGGGGGGCTTGGGGAACACTGAAGCTTTCTTT.

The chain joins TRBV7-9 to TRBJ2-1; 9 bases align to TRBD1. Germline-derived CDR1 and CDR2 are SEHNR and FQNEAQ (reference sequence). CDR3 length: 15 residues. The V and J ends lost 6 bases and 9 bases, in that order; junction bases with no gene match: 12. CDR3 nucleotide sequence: TGTGCCAGCAGAAACACCGGGACAGGGACTACTGAGCAGTTCTTC. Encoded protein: CASRNTGTGTTEQFF.

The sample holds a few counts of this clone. In DNA, the CDR3 is TGTGCCAGCAGTGATGGGACTAGCGGGGGCACAGATACGCAGTATTTT. As protein: CASSDGTSGGTDTQYF. The V gene is TRBV6-4, the J gene TRBJ2-3; 13 bases map to TRBD2. The CDR3 consists of 16 residues. Germline values: CDR1 MRHNA, CDR2 SNTAGT. V lost 3 bases and J lost 1; bases outside the gene matches: 1.

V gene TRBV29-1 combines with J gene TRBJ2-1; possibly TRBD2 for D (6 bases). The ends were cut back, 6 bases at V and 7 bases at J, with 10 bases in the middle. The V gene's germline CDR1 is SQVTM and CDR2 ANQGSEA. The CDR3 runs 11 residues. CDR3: CSVRRGNEQFF. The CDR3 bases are TGCAGCGTACGGAGGGGTAATGAGCAGTTCTTC.

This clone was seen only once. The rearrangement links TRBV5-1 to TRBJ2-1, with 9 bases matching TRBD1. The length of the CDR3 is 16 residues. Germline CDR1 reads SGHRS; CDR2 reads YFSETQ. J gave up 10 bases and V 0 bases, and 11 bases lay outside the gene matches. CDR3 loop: CASSLELTGGREEQFF. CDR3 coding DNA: TGCGCCAGCAGCTTGGAGCTCACAGGGGGCAGGGAAGAGCAGTTCTTC. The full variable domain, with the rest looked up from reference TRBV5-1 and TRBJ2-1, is KAGVTQTPRYLIKTRGQQVTLSCSPISGHRSVSWYQQTPGQGLQFLFEYFSETQRNKGNFPGRFSGRQFSNSRSEMNVSTLELGDSALYLCASSLELTGGREEQFFGPGTRLTVL.

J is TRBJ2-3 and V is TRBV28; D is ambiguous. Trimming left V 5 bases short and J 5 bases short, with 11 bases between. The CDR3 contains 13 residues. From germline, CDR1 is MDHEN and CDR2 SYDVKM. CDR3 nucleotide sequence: TGTGCCAGCAGTCTCGTCCCTGGAGATACGCAGTATTTT. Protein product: CASSLVPGDTQYF.

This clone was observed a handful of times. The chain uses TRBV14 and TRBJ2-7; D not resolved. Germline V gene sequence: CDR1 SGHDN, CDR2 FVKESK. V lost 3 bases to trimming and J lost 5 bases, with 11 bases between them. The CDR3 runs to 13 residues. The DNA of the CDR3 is TGTGCCAGCAGCCAGATGGACCCGGACGAGCAGTACTTC. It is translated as CASSQMDPDEQYF.

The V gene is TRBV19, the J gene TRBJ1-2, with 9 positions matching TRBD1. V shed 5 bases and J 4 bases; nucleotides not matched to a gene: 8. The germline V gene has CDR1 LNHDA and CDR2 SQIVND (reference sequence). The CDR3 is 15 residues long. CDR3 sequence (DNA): TGTGCCAGTAGTGGACAGGGGCTAGAATCCTATGGCTACACCTTC. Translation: CASSGQGLESYGYTF. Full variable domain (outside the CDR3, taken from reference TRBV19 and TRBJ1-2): DGGITQSPKYLFRKEGQNVTLSCEQNLNHDAMYWYRQDPGQGLRLIYYSQIVNDFQKGDIAEGYSVSREKKESFPLTVTSAQKNPTAFYLCASSGQGLESYGYTFGSGTRLTVV.